Shown below are 23 T cell receptor beta chains from a single sample sequenced in a study of T cell responses to AZD1222 COVID-19 vaccine. The table came from immunoSEQ multiplex PCR; TCRdb's copy has only in-frame clones and leaves some out. The sample contains about 94,000 clones, around 90% of which appear only once. This specimen was peripheral blood, taken on day 0 of AZD1222 vaccination. The receptors were sampled from an adult in good health.

The sample holds a few counts of this clone. The rearrangement joins TRBV6-2 or TRBV6-3 to TRBJ2-6; the D is unclear. This CDR3 contains 15 residues. Germline V gives CDR1 MNHEY, CDR2 SVGEGT. Trimming removed 3 bases from V and 0 bases from J, with 6 bases in between. The CDR3 reads CASSYKASGANVLTF. CDR3 nucleotide sequence: TGTGCCAGCAGTTATAAGGCCTCTGGGGCCAACGTCCTGACTTTC.

This chain links TRBV5-1 with TRBJ1-2, with D unclear. V lost 0 bases and J lost 0, with 15 bases in between. From germline, CDR1 is SGHRS and CDR2 YFSETQ. The CDR3 length is 17 residues. DNA for the CDR3: TGCGCCAGCAGCTTGGTCGGATCATCAGAGGCTAACTATGGCTACACCTTC. This encodes CASSLVGSSEANYGYTF.

The rearrangement links TRBV5-4 to TRBJ2-7; D might be TRBD1 (6 bases). With 2 bases removed from V and 2 bases from J, the gap between germline ends came to 8 bases. This CDR3 has 13 residues. Germline V CDR1 and CDR2: SGHNT, YYREEE (reference sequence). The CDR3 DNA reads TGTGCCAGCAGCTTAAAGGGGGCCTACGAGCAGTACTTC. Residues: CASSLKGAYEQYF. Complete variable domain (other parts from reference TRBV5-4 and TRBJ2-7): ETGVTQSPTHLIKTRGQQVTLRCSSQSGHNTVSWYQQALGQGPQFIFQYYREEENGRGNFPPRFSGLQFPNYSSELNVNALELDDSALYLCASSLKGAYEQYFGPGTRLTVT.

The CDR3 sequence: CASSLHRAFNEKLFF. The CDR3 bases are TGTGCCAGCAGCCTTCACAGGGCCTTTAATGAAAAACTGTTTTTT. The chain has TRBV7-8 and TRBJ1-4; D might be TRBD1 (6 bases). The germline V gene has CDR1 SGHVS and CDR2 FQNEAQ. The CDR3 is made up of 15 amino acids. Trimming cost V 5 bases and J 4 bases, with 14 bases left between them.

The gene calls are TRBV3-1 (or the pseudogene TRBV3-2) and TRBJ1-3, with D perhaps TRBD1 (5 bases). The germline gives CDR1 LGHDT, CDR2 YNNKEL (reference sequence). V lost 1 base and J 8 bases, leaving 9 bases between the germline ends. CDR3 length: 13 residues. The CDR3 loop is CASSQAGLDTIYF. The CDR3 region has the DNA TGTGCCAGCAGCCAAGCAGGGTTGGACACCATATATTTT.

The chain combines TRBV6-5 with TRBJ1-1; D might be TRBD1 (5 bases). Trimming removed 2 bases from V and 3 bases from J, with 13 bases in between. This CDR3 contains 15 residues. Germline CDR1 MNHEY, CDR2 SVGAGI. In nucleotides, the CDR3 is TGTGCCAGCAGTTACCAGGGTGTCGGGGACACTGAAGCTTTCTTT. This translates into CASSYQGVGDTEAFF.

This sequence joins TRBV7-2 and TRBJ1-1; 8 bases match TRBD1. V lost 5 bases and J lost 2; bases outside the gene matches: 4. CDR1 is SGHTA, CDR2 FQGNSA, per germline. CDR3 size: 14 residues. CDR3 in DNA: TGTGCCAGCAGCAGTCAGGGGGCCAACACTGAAGCTTTCTTT. The encoded protein is CASSSQGANTEAFF.

This clone was picked up one time. This chain uses TRBV19 with TRBJ1-1, with no clear D. The ends were cut back, 0 bases at V and 1 base at J, with 9 bases in the middle. The germline gives CDR1 LNHDA, CDR2 SQIVND (reference sequence). CDR3 length: 15 amino acids. CDR3 DNA sequence: TGTGCCAGTAGTATAGATCGGAAGGAGAACACTGAAGCTTTCTTT. It is translated as CASSIDRKENTEAFF.

As to this clone: One junction end does not reproduce the germline sequence, and a read error may be involved. The chain employs TRBV5-1 and TRBJ1-2, with D perhaps matching TRBD1 (6 bases). The CDR3 length is 13 residues. Per germline, CDR1 SGHRS and CDR2 YFSETQ. Here the CDR3 reads CASSLESQGTPVF. CDR3 nucleotides: TGCGCCAGCAGCTTGGAGTCACAGGGAACCCCCGTCTTC.

The rearrangement uses TRBV3-1 (or the pseudogene TRBV3-2) and TRBJ2-2; perhaps TRBD2 as D (6 bases). The CDR3 totals 15 residues. Germline CDR1 is LGHDT and CDR2 is YNNKEL (reference sequence). The V end was cut by 0 bases, the J end by 6 bases, with 11 bases between. The CDR3 DNA reads TGTGCCAGCAGCCAAGATGGGTGGGAGGCCGGGGAGCTGTTTTTT. This gives the protein CASSQDGWEAGELFF.

This rearrangement joins TRBV11-2 to TRBJ1-1, with D perhaps TRBD1 (5 bases). The CDR3 is 13 amino acids. From germline, CDR1 is SGHAT and CDR2 FQNNGV. V was clipped by 4 bases and J by 3 bases, with 9 bases between them. The CDR3 sequence is CASSSQVDTEAFF. The CDR3 region has the DNA TGTGCCAGCAGCTCACAGGTGGACACTGAAGCTTTCTTT.

The chain uses TRBV7-8 and TRBJ1-6; 8 nucleotides agree with TRBD1. The CDR3 has 14 amino acids. Germline CDR1 SGHVS, CDR2 FQNEAQ. V dropped 4 bases and J dropped 10; count of bases not matched to a gene: 6. CDR3 residues: CASSSGQGWSPLHF. Written as DNA, the CDR3 is TGTGCCAGCAGCTCTGGACAGGGTTGGTCACCCCTCCACTTT.

CDR3 DNA sequence: TGTGCCAGCCACGGGACCATGAACACTGAAGCTTTCTTT. It specifies CASHGTMNTEAFF. This chain links TRBV6-5 with TRBJ1-1; a possible D gene is TRBD1 (5 bases). This CDR3 is built from 13 residues. Trimming shortened V by 8 bases and J by 0 bases, and 10 bases separated the two germline ends. Germline loops: CDR1 MNHEY, CDR2 SVGAGI.

V and J are TRBV7-9 and TRBJ1-3; D not certain. The germline V gene has CDR1 SEHNR and CDR2 FQNEAQ (reference sequence). The V end was cut by 1 base, the J end by 4 bases, with 11 bases between. The CDR3 loop spans 15 amino acids. CDR3 protein: CASSLEGGVGNTIYF. CDR3 sequence (DNA): TGTGCCAGCAGCTTAGAAGGTGGAGTCGGAAACACCATATATTTT.

This clone came up a few times. The chain uses TRBV27 and TRBJ2-5, with 11 bases fitting TRBD2. The V segment lost 6 bases and the J segment 5 bases; nucleotides outside the gene matches: 8. From germline, CDR1 is MNHEY and CDR2 SMNVEV (reference sequence). The CDR3 sequence is 15 residues long. The CDR3 here is CASRAIAGGPETQYF. Here the CDR3 DNA reads TGTGCCAGCAGGGCAATAGCGGGGGGGCCCGAGACCCAGTACTTC.

With regard to this clone: Without the conserved terminal phenylalanine or tryptophan, this CDR3 likely stems from a read error. The DNA is omitted, as the CDR3 cannot be located on it reliably, and the CDR3 follows TCRdb's listing. The gene calls are TRBV5-1 and TRBJ1-5; TRBD1, the D gene given by the table, was not confirmed from the DNA. The CDR3 is made up of 12 amino acids, end residues included. The germline gives CDR1 SGHRS, CDR2 YFSETQ. CDR3 loop: CATPYLRNRSDL.

This chain connects TRBV4-3 to TRBJ1-5; D is unresolved. The CDR3 is made up of 15 amino acids. Germline-derived CDR1 and CDR2 are LGHNA and YSLEER. V lost 4 bases and J lost 4, with 14 bases in between. CDR3 bases: TGCGCCAGCAGCCCCTCGGACGGCCAGAATCAGCCCCAGCATTTT. Translation: CASSPSDGQNQPQHF.

This clone showed up just once. The rearrangement links TRBV6-5 to TRBJ1-6; weak D call: TRBD1 (5 bases). Germline V gene lookup returns CDR1 MNHEY and CDR2 SVGAGI. Trimming took 8 bases from V and 7 from J, leaving 12 bases between them. This CDR3 has 13 residues. The CDR3 DNA reads TGTGCCAGCCTAGACAGCTTAAATTCACCCCTCCACTTT. Translation: CASLDSLNSPLHF.

This clone was counted between two and nine times. The V call is TRBV19, the J call TRBJ1-6; weak D call: TRBD1 (6 bases). The germline CDR1 and CDR2 sequences are LNHDA and SQIVND (reference sequence). The ends were cut back, 7 bases at V and 7 bases at J, with 20 bases in the middle. This CDR3 region has 16 residues. The chain's CDR3 is CASNERGRLSNSPLHF. Here the CDR3 DNA reads TGTGCCAGTAACGAGCGGGGGCGCCTTTCAAATTCACCCCTCCACTTT.

The gene calls are TRBV7-2 and TRBJ1-2, with D tentatively TRBD1 (5 bases). The CDR3 has 15 residues. V lost 4 bases and J 7 bases, leaving 19 bases between the germline ends. Germline V gene data show CDR1 as SGHTA and CDR2 as FQGNSA. CDR3 amino acids: CASSSLSAGSGGYTF. CDR3 coding DNA: TGTGCCAGCAGCTCCCTCTCGGCAGGGAGTGGTGGCTACACCTTC.

The genes are TRBV27 and TRBJ1-3, with D unclear. V shed 7 bases and J shed 4 bases, with 11 bases lying between them. This CDR3 has 13 residues. Per the germline V gene, CDR1 is MNHEY and CDR2 is SMNVEV (reference sequence). Written as DNA, the CDR3 is TGTGCCAGCAAAGGCACCGCGGGAAACACCATATATTTT. Its translation: CASKGTAGNTIYF.

The CDR3 DNA sequence: TGCGCCAGCAGCCCCAAGAGCGGGGGAGATCCTTTTATTTCCACAGATACGCAGTATTTT. Its translation: CASSPKSGGDPFISTDTQYF. The chain recombines TRBV4-3 with TRBJ2-3; 8 nucleotides line up with TRBD2. Germline V lookup: CDR1 LGHNA, CDR2 YSLEER. The CDR3 sequence is 20 residues long. J was trimmed by 2 bases and V by 4 bases; bases with no gene match: 20.

This chain connects TRBV21-1 to TRBJ1-5; TRBD1, the table's D call, was not compared with the DNA. TRBV21-1 is classified as a pseudogene. This CDR3 comprises 14 residues. CDR3 DNA: TGTGCCAGCAAGTCGACAGAAACTAATCAGCCCCAGCATTTT. It encodes CASKSTETNQPQHF.